These 20 T cell receptor beta chains originate from one sample sequenced in a study of T cells after somatic rescue of genetic block (dated by TCRdb to 2020 to 2021). Library preparation employed the immunoSEQ multiplex PCR assay. In TCRdb, the immuneACCESS table is reduced to in-frame sequences with V and J assigned. These tables do not hold every clone; where another copy was compared, an unresolved V gene accounts for under half, and the others remain unexplained. The sample table shows approximately 88,000 clones, and 85% to 90% are seen once. The top ten clonotypes cover 1.6% of the sample. The sequenced material came from peripheral blood mononuclear cells (PBMCs). The receptors shown here come from a young woman.

The chain links TRBV19 to TRBJ2-3, with D unclear. CDR1 LNHDA and CDR2 SQIVND come from the germline V gene (reference sequence). Trimming pared 5 bases from V and 1 base from J, leaving 7 bases between. The CDR3 runs to 13 residues. CDR3 sequence: CASSYPGTDTQYF. In DNA form, the CDR3 reads TGTGCCAGTAGTTACCCGGGCACAGATACGCAGTATTTT.

This clone was recorded once. The V call is TRBV7-8, the J call TRBJ2-1; D remains ambiguous. The CDR3 runs 16 residues. In germline, CDR1 is SGHVS, CDR2 FQNEAQ. Trimming removed 1 base at V and 2 bases at J, with 12 bases between. Here the CDR3 reads CASSLEPGLPYNEQFF. CDR3 nucleotides: TGTGCCAGCAGCTTAGAACCGGGCTTACCCTACAATGAGCAGTTCTTC.

The count of this clone is one. The chain joins TRBV18 to TRBJ2-1, with TRBD2 identical over 9 bases. This CDR3 spans 17 amino acids. In germline, CDR1 is KGHSH, CDR2 LQKENI. With 0 bases clipped from V and 6 bases from J, the junction kept 9 bases outside the gene matches. The CDR3 here is CASSPPTREGRANEQFF. The CDR3 DNA is TGTGCCAGCTCACCACCGACGCGGGAGGGCCGGGCCAATGAGCAGTTCTTC. Complete variable domain (other parts from reference TRBV18 and TRBJ2-1): NAGVMQNPRHLVRRRGQEARLRCSPMKGHSHVYWYRQLPEEGLKFMVYLQKENIIDESGMPKERFSAEFPKEGPSILRIQQVVRGDSAAYFCASSPPTREGRANEQFFGPGTRLTVL.

The chain has TRBV19 and TRBJ2-2; 12 bases are shared with TRBD2. The J segment lost 1 base and the V segment lost 5 bases, leaving 8 bases of the junction unmatched. CDR3 length: 18 residues. From germline, CDR1 is LNHDA and CDR2 SQIVND (reference sequence). CDR3: CASSARLAGALNTGELFF. Here the CDR3 DNA reads TGTGCCAGTAGTGCCCGACTAGCGGGAGCTCTGAACACCGGGGAGCTGTTTTTT.

This chain links TRBV6-1 with TRBJ1-5; D remains ambiguous. CDR1 is MNHNS, CDR2 SASEGT, per germline. The CDR3 has 13 amino acids. The V end lost 5 bases, the J end lost 2 bases, and 7 bases lay between the germline ends. DNA of the CDR3: TGTGCCAGCAGTAGTACAGGCAATCAGCCCCAGCATTTT. It encodes CASSSTGNQPQHF.

Turning to this clone: Distinct nucleotide sequences in the sample also encode this CDR3. The J gene is TRBJ2-7, the V gene TRBV20-1; 7 positions agree with TRBD1. Trimming at V came to 5 bases and at J to 6 bases, leaving 4 bases not matched to a gene. The CDR3 spans 11 residues. Germline V gives CDR1 DFQATT, CDR2 SNEGSKA (reference sequence). The CDR3 DNA is TGCAGTGCTGGGAACAGGGGCGAGCAGTACTTC. Translated, it gives CSAGNRGEQYF.

The chain recombines TRBV27 with TRBJ2-7; 12 bases fit TRBD2. From germline, CDR1 is MNHEY and CDR2 SMNVEV (reference sequence). This CDR3 contains 14 residues. The ends lost 6 bases at V and 4 bases at J; junction bases unmatched: 4. DNA of the CDR3: TGTGCCAGCAGCACCGGGACTAGCGGGTACGAGCAGTACTTC. It codes for CASSTGTSGYEQYF.

As regards this clone: Other DNA sequences in the same sample also yield this CDR3. In DNA, the CDR3 is TGTGCCTGGAGTGTAGGTTTCTTGACGGGGGGATCGCGCTATGGCTACACCTTC. Residues: CAWSVGFLTGGSRYGYTF. The chain recombines TRBV30 with TRBJ1-2; a possible D gene is TRBD1 (5 bases). The germline V gene encodes CDR1 GTSNPN and CDR2 SVGIG (reference sequence). This CDR3 has 18 amino acids. The ends were cut back, 0 bases at V and 4 bases at J, with 24 bases in the middle.

V usage is TRBV10-2 and J usage is TRBJ2-7; a weak D match, TRBD2 (5 bases). Germline values: CDR1 WSHSY, CDR2 SAAADI. Trimming cost V 3 bases and J 10 bases, with 10 bases left between them. CDR3 size: 11 residues. CDR3 bases: TGCGCCAGCAGTGATCCGGGGAACCAGTACTTC. Protein sequence: CASSDPGNQYF.

This clone was recorded once. The genes are TRBV5-1 and TRBJ1-2; 10 bases are a match to TRBD1. Germline V CDR1 and CDR2: SGHRS, YFSETQ. The CDR3 contains 14 residues. The V segment lost 3 bases and the J segment 6 bases; nucleotides outside the gene matches: 5. The DNA for the CDR3 is TGCGCCAGCAGCTCGACAGGGGGCGTGGATGGCTACACCTTC. This gives the protein CASSSTGGVDGYTF.

The chain links TRBV27 to TRBJ2-1, with D possibly being TRBD2 (5 bases). Trimming removed 7 bases from V and 1 base from J, with 14 bases in between. This CDR3 spans 15 amino acids. The germline gives CDR1 MNHEY, CDR2 SMNVEV (reference sequence). CDR3 residues: CASIRVGDSYNEQFF. CDR3 DNA sequence: TGTGCCAGCATCCGAGTGGGAGATTCCTACAATGAGCAGTTCTTC.

The genes are TRBV15 and TRBJ1-1, with a weak D call TRBD1 (5 bases). The V gene's germline CDR1 is LNHNV and CDR2 YYDKDF (reference sequence). Trimming pared 4 bases from V and 4 bases from J, leaving 16 bases between. The CDR3 sequence is 15 residues long. This chain's CDR3 is CATSKRGGIVTEAFF. The DNA of the CDR3 is TGTGCCACCAGCAAACGGGGGGGAATCGTCACTGAAGCTTTCTTT.

This chain uses TRBV25-1 with TRBJ1-3; D call uncertain. The CDR3 contains 13 residues. Trimming stripped 5 bases from V and 0 bases from J, with 5 bases between. From germline, CDR1 is MGHDK and CDR2 SYGVNS. The CDR3, as DNA: TGTGCCAGCAGTACGGGCTCTGGAAACACCATATATTTT. Amino acid sequence: CASSTGSGNTIYF.

The gene calls are TRBV18 and TRBJ2-7; D perhaps matches TRBD2 (6 bases). The CDR3 covers 14 residues. Germline-derived CDR1 and CDR2 are KGHSH and LQKENI. Trimming pared 0 bases from V and 2 bases from J, leaving 8 bases between. The CDR3 loop is CASSPPEGTYEQYF. The CDR3 DNA reads as TGTGCCAGCTCACCACCGGAGGGTACCTACGAGCAGTACTTC.

The chain joins TRBV19 to TRBJ2-3; weak D call: TRBD2 (6 bases). This CDR3 comprises 13 residues. Trimming pared 5 bases from V and 5 bases from J, leaving 11 bases between. The V gene's germline CDR1 is LNHDA and CDR2 SQIVND (reference sequence). As DNA, the CDR3 is TGTGCCAGTAGTCCGACGGGAGAAGATACGCAGTATTTT. Protein sequence: CASSPTGEDTQYF.

V usage is TRBV29-1 and J usage is TRBJ2-7, with 11 bases identical to TRBD2. CDR1 SQVTM and CDR2 ANQGSEA come from the germline V gene. CDR3 length: 15 amino acids. V trimming: 6 bases; J trimming: 3 bases; junction bases outside the gene matches: 10. The CDR3 DNA reads TGCAGCGTATGGGCTAGCGGGAGGCCTGGCTACGAGCAGTACTTC. This encodes CSVWASGRPGYEQYF.

Many counts were recorded for this clone. The V call is TRBV6-5, the J call TRBJ1-1; no firm D call. Per the germline V gene, CDR1 is MNHEY and CDR2 is SVGAGI. The CDR3 is made up of 15 amino acids. V lost 0 bases and J 0 bases, leaving 8 bases between the germline ends. CDR3 DNA: TGTGCCAGCAGTTACTCGACGGATATGAACACTGAAGCTTTCTTT. Translation: CASSYSTDMNTEAFF.

The chain carries TRBV27 and TRBJ2-4; D is ambiguous. Per the germline V gene, CDR1 is MNHEY and CDR2 is SMNVEV (reference sequence). The CDR3 is 15 residues long. V was clipped by 4 bases and J by 0 bases, with 10 bases between them. In DNA form, the CDR3 reads TGTGCCAGCAGTTGGGGTACGGTAGCCAAAAACATTCAGTACTTC. It specifies CASSWGTVAKNIQYF.

The chain links TRBV6-5 to TRBJ1-4; 7 nucleotides agree with TRBD1. The V segment lost 6 bases and the J segment 4 bases; nucleotides outside the gene matches: 5. The CDR3 runs 14 residues. The germline V gene has CDR1 MNHEY and CDR2 SVGAGI. CDR3 sequence: CASRRTGFNEKLFF. The CDR3 bases are TGTGCCAGCAGGCGGACAGGTTTTAATGAAAAACTGTTTTTT.

This clone was detected only once. The V and J genes are TRBV11-3 and TRBJ2-1, with D perhaps matching TRBD1 (6 bases). Per the germline V gene, CDR1 is SGHNT and CDR2 is YENEEA. CDR3 size: 15 residues. Deletions cut 2 bases from V and 1 base from J, with 9 bases between. The CDR3 bases are TGTGCCAGCAGCTTAATGGGGGCTTCCTACAATGAGCAGTTCTTC. Encoded protein: CASSLMGASYNEQFF. The variable domain in full, with the rest retrieved from reference TRBV11-3 and TRBJ2-1, is EAGVVQSPRYKIIEKKQPVAFWCNPISGHNTLYWYLQNLGQGPELLIRYENEEAVDDSQLPKDRFSAERLKGVDSTLKIQPAELGDSAVYLCASSLMGASYNEQFFGPGTRLTVL.